One sample yielded the 18 T cell receptor beta chains listed below, sequenced in a study of blood T cell repertoires in COVID-19. Assay used: immunoSEQ multiplex PCR; TCRdb lists only in-frame clones, some missing. The sample consists of some 99,000 clones, about 80% of them appearing once. Sequenced material: peripheral blood. These receptors were collected from a man between 65 and 85 years old with acute or convalescent COVID-19.

The rearrangement uses TRBV4-3 and TRBJ1-5, with D possibly being TRBD1 (6 bases). CDR3 length: 15 residues. The germline CDR1 and CDR2 sequences are LGHNA and YSLEER. Trimming took off 2 bases at V and 3 bases at J, with 11 bases between the two ends. Written as DNA, the CDR3 is TGCGCCAGCAGCCAAATAACAGGGACCAATCAGCCCCAGCATTTT. Encoded protein: CASSQITGTNQPQHF.

The rearrangement uses TRBV5-1 and TRBJ2-7; 7 bases fit TRBD2. This CDR3 spans 15 amino acids. Germline-derived CDR1 and CDR2 are SGHRS and YFSETQ. With V trimmed by 0 bases and J by 1 base, 4 bases remained unmatched. DNA for the CDR3: TGCGCCAGCAGCTTGGTTTCGGGAGGATCCTACGAGCAGTACTTC. It is translated as CASSLVSGGSYEQYF.

The chain is built from TRBV9 and TRBJ2-1; D gene unclear. The CDR3 loop spans 14 amino acids. In germline, CDR1 is SGDLS, CDR2 YYNGEE. The V and J ends lost 4 bases and 4 bases respectively, with 12 bases between them. In DNA form, the CDR3 reads TGTGCCAGCAGCCCCACCGGGTTATACAATGAGCAGTTCTTC. Encoded protein: CASSPTGLYNEQFF.

This chain joins TRBV4-3 and TRBJ1-4, with 9 bases matching TRBD1. Trimming took 0 bases from V and 8 from J; bases not matched to a gene: 13. The CDR3 is 18 amino acids. Germline CDR1 and CDR2: LGHNA and YSLEER. CDR3 region: CASSQDPPRGTGFEKLFF. Here the CDR3 DNA reads TGCGCCAGCAGCCAAGACCCCCCCAGGGGGACAGGGTTCGAAAAACTGTTTTTT.

There are a few counts of this clone. This rearrangement joins TRBV4-1 to TRBJ2-7; tentatively, D is TRBD2 (5 bases). CDR3 length: 17 amino acids. Trimming took off 0 bases at V and 5 bases at J, with 20 bases between the two ends. Germline loops: CDR1 MGHRA, CDR2 YSYEKL. CDR3 region: CASSQDKSTEGVHEQYF. The CDR3 nucleotides read TGCGCCAGCAGCCAAGATAAAAGTACAGAGGGTGTCCACGAGCAGTACTTC.

This chain connects TRBV11-3 to TRBJ2-1; 9 positions agree with TRBD1. Germline V gene lookup returns CDR1 SGHNT and CDR2 YENEEA. V lost 1 base to trimming and J lost 2 bases; unmatched junction nucleotides: 3. This CDR3 is built from 16 residues. CDR3 sequence (DNA): TGTGCCAGCAGCTTAGGCGGACAGGGGCCCTACAATGAGCAGTTCTTC. As protein: CASSLGGQGPYNEQFF.

This clone was detected a few times. The rearrangement links TRBV27 to TRBJ2-7; the D gene is possibly TRBD2 (5 bases). The V and J ends lost 3 bases and 6 bases respectively, with 18 bases between them. The germline CDR1 and CDR2 sequences are MNHEY and SMNVEV (reference sequence). The CDR3 has 15 residues. CDR3 in amino acids: CASSFDFLLGVEQYF. The CDR3 DNA reads TGTGCCAGCAGTTTCGACTTCCTTCTCGGGGTCGAGCAGTACTTC.

The CDR3 sequence: CASSQGPGQGGYGYTF. CDR3 coding DNA: TGTGCCAGCAGCCAGGGCCCGGGACAGGGTGGCTATGGCTACACCTTC. The chain uses TRBV3-1 (or the pseudogene TRBV3-2) and TRBJ1-2, with 9 bases matching TRBD1. This CDR3 has 16 amino acids. V dropped 3 bases and J dropped 4; count of bases not matched to a gene: 9. In germline, CDR1 is LGHDT, CDR2 YNNKEL (reference sequence).

The chain uses TRBV5-4 and TRBJ2-4; D uncertain. This CDR3 has 17 amino acids. The V gene's germline CDR1 is SGHNT and CDR2 YYREEE (reference sequence). Trimming pared 0 bases from V and 0 bases from J, leaving 13 bases between. CDR3 nucleotides: TGTGCCAGCAGCTTGGCCAGACACAACATAGCCAAAAACATTCAGTACTTC. Translated, it gives CASSLARHNIAKNIQYF.

This clone came up once. Other DNA sequences of this sample code for an identical CDR3. The chain uses TRBV7-2 and TRBJ2-3; D gene uncertain. Per the germline V gene, CDR1 is SGHTA and CDR2 is FQGNSA. This CDR3 is built from 11 residues. Trimming stripped 4 bases from V and 6 bases from J, with 5 bases between. The CDR3 sequence: CASSSRDTQYF. CDR3 in DNA: TGTGCCAGCAGCTCTAGGGATACGCAGTATTTT.

V is TRBV5-1 and J is TRBJ2-2; TRBD1 is a possible D gene (6 bases). CDR3 length equals 14 residues. Germline CDR1 and CDR2: SGHRS and YFSETQ. V dropped 0 bases and J dropped 4 bases, with 7 bases sitting between them. CDR3 protein: CASSLDRVTGELFF. As DNA, the CDR3 is TGCGCCAGCAGCTTGGACAGGGTCACCGGGGAGCTGTTTTTT.

The gene calls are TRBV11-2 and TRBJ2-5; 12 bases line up with TRBD2. Trimming at V came to 3 bases and at J to 4 bases, leaving 9 bases not matched to a gene. The germline CDR1 and CDR2 sequences are SGHAT and FQNNGV. This CDR3 has 17 amino acids. Here the CDR3 reads CASSLRTSGKKGETQYF. In DNA, the CDR3 is TGTGCCAGCAGCTTGAGGACTAGCGGGAAAAAGGGAGAGACCCAGTACTTC.

The chain joins TRBV7-2 to TRBJ1-2; 8 bases map to TRBD1. CDR3 length: 15 residues. With V trimmed by 6 bases and J by 4 bases, 10 bases remained unmatched. Germline CDR1 and CDR2: SGHTA and FQGNSA. The CDR3 DNA reads TGTGCCAGCAGAATCAAGACAGGGGAGCCCTATGGCTACACCTTC. Protein product: CASRIKTGEPYGYTF.

This clone was observed once. This chain links TRBV7-9 with TRBJ1-5, with a weak D call TRBD1 (5 bases). Germline CDR1 is SEHNR and CDR2 is FQNEAQ (reference sequence). V was cut by 3 bases and J by 7 bases, with 10 bases left in between. The CDR3 runs to 13 residues. This chain's CDR3 is CASSFGGNQPQHF. CDR3 coding DNA: TGTGCCAGCAGCTTCGGGGGTAACCAGCCCCAGCATTTT.

This clone was found a few times. Here the CDR3 reads CASSQDQGGWDEKLFF. The CDR3 DNA is TGTGCCAGCAGCCAAGATCAAGGGGGCTGGGATGAAAAACTGTTTTTT. This chain connects TRBV3-1 (or the pseudogene TRBV3-2) to TRBJ1-4; 7 bases map to TRBD1. This CDR3 contains 16 residues. J was trimmed by 6 bases and V by 0 bases; bases with no gene match: 7. From germline, CDR1 is LGHDT and CDR2 YNNKEL (reference sequence).

The rearrangement uses TRBV6-2 or TRBV6-3 and TRBJ2-3; TRBD2 agrees at 8 bases. V dropped 0 bases and J dropped 4; count of bases not matched to a gene: 6. The CDR3 spans 16 residues. The V gene's germline CDR1 is MNHEY and CDR2 SVGEGT. In DNA form, the CDR3 reads TGTGCCAGCAGTTACTCGGGACTAGATTTTGCAGATACGCAGTATTTT. Translated: CASSYSGLDFADTQYF.

V and J are TRBV10-3 and TRBJ1-1, with D possibly TRBD1 on 5 matching bases. The V end was cut by 2 bases, the J end by 9 bases, with 7 bases between. Germline assignment: CDR1 ENHRY and CDR2 SYGVKD. The CDR3 spans 11 residues. CDR3: CAISEADKAFF. CDR3 bases: TGTGCCATCAGTGAGGCGGACAAAGCTTTCTTT.

The V and J genes are TRBV7-2 and TRBJ1-5, with D tentatively TRBD1 (5 bases). Looked up from germline, CDR1 is SGHTA and CDR2 is FQGNSA. Deletions cut 2 bases from V and 7 bases from J, with 9 bases between. The CDR3 spans 13 residues. The CDR3 bases are TGTGCCAGCAGCTTATCAGGGCCACAGCCCCAGCATTTT. Encoded protein: CASSLSGPQPQHF.